The present entry profiles one T cell receptor (beta chain) with its context. Its specificity is not known. Germline assignment: CDR1 WSHSY and CDR2 SAAADI. The V gene lost 4 bases and the J gene lost 4 bases, with 10 bases spanning the gap. This CDR3 comprises 14 residues. This was a deep-level run. The table came from immunoSEQ multiplex PCR; TCRdb's copy has only in-frame clones and leaves some out. The sample includes a few million clones, roughly 93% of them seen just once. The sample comes from a study of shared clonotypes between healthy human individuals. In the study overall: Donors had three CD4 naive, three CD4 memory, two CD8 naive and one CD8 memory plate apiece. Study-wide results and limits: Generally, estimated richness proved larger in naive subsets than it did in memory subsets.

This chain uses TRBV10-2 with TRBJ1-4, with D possibly being TRBD1 (6 bases). The TCR sequence derives from a man aged 18 to 29 in good health. Some clones in this sample may be carry-over from other donors' samples. Material: naive CD4+ T cells from PBMCs. The sample's subset: CD45RA+ positively selected. As DNA, the CDR3 is TGCGCCAGCAGTGCAACAGGGATTAATGAAAAACTGTTTTTT. This sequence encodes CASSATGINEKLFF.